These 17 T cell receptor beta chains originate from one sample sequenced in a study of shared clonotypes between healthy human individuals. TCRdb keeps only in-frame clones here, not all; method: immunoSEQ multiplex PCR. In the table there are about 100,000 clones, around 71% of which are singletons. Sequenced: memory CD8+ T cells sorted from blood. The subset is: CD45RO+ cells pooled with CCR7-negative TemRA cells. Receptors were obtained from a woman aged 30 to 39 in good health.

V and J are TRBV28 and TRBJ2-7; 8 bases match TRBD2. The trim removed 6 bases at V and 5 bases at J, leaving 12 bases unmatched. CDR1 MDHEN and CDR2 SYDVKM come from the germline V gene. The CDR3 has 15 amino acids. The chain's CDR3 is CASRRSGSLSHEQYF. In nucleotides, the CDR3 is TGTGCCAGCAGGCGCAGCGGGAGTCTTTCCCACGAGCAGTACTTC.

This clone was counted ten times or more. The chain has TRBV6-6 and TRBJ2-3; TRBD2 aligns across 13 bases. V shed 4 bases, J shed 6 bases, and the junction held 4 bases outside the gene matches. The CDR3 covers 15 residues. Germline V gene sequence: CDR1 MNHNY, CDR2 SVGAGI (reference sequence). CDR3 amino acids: CASSFPTSGRDTQYF. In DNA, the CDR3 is TGTGCCAGCAGTTTCCCGACTAGCGGGAGGGATACGCAGTATTTT.

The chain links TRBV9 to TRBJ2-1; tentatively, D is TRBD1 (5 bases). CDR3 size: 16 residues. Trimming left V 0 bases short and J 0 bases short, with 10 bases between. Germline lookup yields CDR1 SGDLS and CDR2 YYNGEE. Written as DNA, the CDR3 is TGTGCCAGCAGCGTAGAGGGCGACAGCTCCTACAATGAGCAGTTCTTC. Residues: CASSVEGDSSYNEQFF.

The CDR3 reads CASSLGTGQPQHF. For the CDR3, the DNA is TGTGCCAGCAGCTTGGGGACTGGGCAGCCCCAGCATTTT. The chain is built from TRBV5-6 and TRBJ1-5, with no clear D. The CDR3 extends over 13 amino acids. V lost 0 bases to trimming and J lost 7 bases, with 8 bases between them. Germline V gene data show CDR1 as SGHDT and CDR2 as YYEEEE.

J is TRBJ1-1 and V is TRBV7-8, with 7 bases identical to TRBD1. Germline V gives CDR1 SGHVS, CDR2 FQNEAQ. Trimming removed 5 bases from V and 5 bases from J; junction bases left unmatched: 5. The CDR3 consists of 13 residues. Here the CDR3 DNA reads TGTGCCAGCAGCATTCAGGGGGGGACTGAAGCTTTCTTT. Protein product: CASSIQGGTEAFF.

The CDR3 DNA follows: TGTGCCAGCACCACGGGGGCCTCGGGGGCGACCCAGTACTTC. Translation: CASTTGASGATQYF. The chain is built from TRBV11-2 and TRBJ2-5; D tentatively reads TRBD1 or TRBD2 (6 bases each). Trimming stripped 7 bases from V and 7 bases from J, with 19 bases between. The CDR3 runs to 14 residues. CDR1 is SGHAT, CDR2 FQNNGV, per germline.

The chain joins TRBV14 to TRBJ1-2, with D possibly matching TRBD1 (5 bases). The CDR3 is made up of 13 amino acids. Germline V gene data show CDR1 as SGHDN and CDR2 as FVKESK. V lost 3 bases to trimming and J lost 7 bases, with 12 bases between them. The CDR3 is CASSHTRTTGYTF. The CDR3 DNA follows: TGTGCCAGCAGCCACACAAGGACAACTGGCTACACCTTC.

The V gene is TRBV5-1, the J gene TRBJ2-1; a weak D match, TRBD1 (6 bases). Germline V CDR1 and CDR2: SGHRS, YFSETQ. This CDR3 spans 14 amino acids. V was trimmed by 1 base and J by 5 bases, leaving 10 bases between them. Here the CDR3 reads CASSLRGQDNEQFF. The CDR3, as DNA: TGCGCCAGCAGCTTGCGGGGACAAGACAATGAGCAGTTCTTC. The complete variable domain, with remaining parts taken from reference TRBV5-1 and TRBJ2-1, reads KAGVTQTPRYLIKTRGQQVTLSCSPISGHRSVSWYQQTPGQGLQFLFEYFSETQRNKGNFPGRFSGRQFSNSRSEMNVSTLELGDSALYLCASSLRGQDNEQFFGPGTRLTVL.

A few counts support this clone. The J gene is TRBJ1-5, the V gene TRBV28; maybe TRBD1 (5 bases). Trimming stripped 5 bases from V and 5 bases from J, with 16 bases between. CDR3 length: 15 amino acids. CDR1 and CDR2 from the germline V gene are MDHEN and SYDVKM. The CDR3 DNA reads TGTGCCAGCAGTCCCCCCGACAGAAGCTATCAGCCCCAGCATTTT. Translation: CASSPPDRSYQPQHF.

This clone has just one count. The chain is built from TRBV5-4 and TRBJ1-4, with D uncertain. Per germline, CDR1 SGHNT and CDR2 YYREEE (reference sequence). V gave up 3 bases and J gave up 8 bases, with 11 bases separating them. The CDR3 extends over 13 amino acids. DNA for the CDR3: TGTGCCAGCAGCTCCGGACCTGGAGAAAAACTGTTTTTT. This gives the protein CASSSGPGEKLFF.

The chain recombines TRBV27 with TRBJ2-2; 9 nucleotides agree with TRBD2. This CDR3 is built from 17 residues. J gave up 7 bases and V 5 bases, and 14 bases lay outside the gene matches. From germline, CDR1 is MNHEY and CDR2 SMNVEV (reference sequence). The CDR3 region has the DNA TGTGCCAGCAGTCCCTCCGCGGGAGGGCCGGGTGTCGGGGAGCTGTTTTTT. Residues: CASSPSAGGPGVGELFF.

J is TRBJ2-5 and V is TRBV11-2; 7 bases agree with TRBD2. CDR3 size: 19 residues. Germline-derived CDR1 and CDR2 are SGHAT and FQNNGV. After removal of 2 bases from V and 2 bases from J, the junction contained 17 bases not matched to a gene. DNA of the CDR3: TGTGCCAGCAGCTTAAGTACTAGCGCAATCTACCTCAGACAAGAGACCCAGTACTTC. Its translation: CASSLSTSAIYLRQETQYF.

Written as DNA, the CDR3 is TGCGCCAGCAGCTTGATACCGGATTCCGGAGATACGCAGTATTTT. This encodes CASSLIPDSGDTQYF. The V gene is TRBV5-1, the J gene TRBJ2-3; D call uncertain. Germline CDR1 SGHRS, CDR2 YFSETQ. V lost 1 base and J 5 bases, leaving 14 bases between the germline ends. This CDR3 is built from 15 residues.

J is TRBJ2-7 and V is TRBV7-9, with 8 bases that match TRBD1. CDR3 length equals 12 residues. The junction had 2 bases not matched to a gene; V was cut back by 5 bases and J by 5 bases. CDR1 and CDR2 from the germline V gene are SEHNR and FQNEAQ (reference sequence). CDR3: CASSVTGDEQYF. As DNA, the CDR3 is TGTGCCAGCAGCGTGACAGGGGACGAGCAGTACTTC.

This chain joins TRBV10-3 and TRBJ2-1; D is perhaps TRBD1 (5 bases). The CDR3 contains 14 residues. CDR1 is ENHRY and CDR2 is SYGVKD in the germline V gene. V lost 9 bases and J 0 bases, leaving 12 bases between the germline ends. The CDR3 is CAIRDSSSYNEQFF. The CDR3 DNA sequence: TGTGCCATAAGAGACAGCAGCTCCTACAATGAGCAGTTCTTC.

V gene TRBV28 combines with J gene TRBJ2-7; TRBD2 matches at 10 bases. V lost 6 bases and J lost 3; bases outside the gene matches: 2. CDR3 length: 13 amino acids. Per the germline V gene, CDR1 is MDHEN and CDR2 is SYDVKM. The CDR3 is CASRRTSGYEQYF. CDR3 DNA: TGTGCCAGCAGGAGGACTAGCGGCTACGAGCAGTACTTC.

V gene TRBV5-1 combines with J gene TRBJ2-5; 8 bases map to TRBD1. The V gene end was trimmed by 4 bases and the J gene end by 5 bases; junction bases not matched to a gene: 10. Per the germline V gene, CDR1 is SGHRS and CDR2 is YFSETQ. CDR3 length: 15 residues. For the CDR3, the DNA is TGCGCCAGCAGCCCTGGACAGGGAGTCTTTGAGACCCAGTACTTC. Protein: CASSPGQGVFETQYF.